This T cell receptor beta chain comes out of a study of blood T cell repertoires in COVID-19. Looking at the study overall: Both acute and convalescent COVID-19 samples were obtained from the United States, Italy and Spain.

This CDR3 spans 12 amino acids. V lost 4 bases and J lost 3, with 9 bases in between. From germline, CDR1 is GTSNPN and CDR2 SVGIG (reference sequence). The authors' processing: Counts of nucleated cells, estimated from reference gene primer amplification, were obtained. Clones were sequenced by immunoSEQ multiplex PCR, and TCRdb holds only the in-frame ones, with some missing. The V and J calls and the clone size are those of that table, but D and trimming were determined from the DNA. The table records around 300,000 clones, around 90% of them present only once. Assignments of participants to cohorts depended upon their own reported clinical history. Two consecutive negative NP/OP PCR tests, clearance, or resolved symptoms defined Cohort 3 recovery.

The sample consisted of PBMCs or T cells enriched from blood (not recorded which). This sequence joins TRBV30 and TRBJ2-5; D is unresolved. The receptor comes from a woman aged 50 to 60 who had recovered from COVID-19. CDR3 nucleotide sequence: TGTGCCTGGAAGGCCGGAGAAGAGACCCAGTACTTC. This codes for CAWKAGEETQYF.